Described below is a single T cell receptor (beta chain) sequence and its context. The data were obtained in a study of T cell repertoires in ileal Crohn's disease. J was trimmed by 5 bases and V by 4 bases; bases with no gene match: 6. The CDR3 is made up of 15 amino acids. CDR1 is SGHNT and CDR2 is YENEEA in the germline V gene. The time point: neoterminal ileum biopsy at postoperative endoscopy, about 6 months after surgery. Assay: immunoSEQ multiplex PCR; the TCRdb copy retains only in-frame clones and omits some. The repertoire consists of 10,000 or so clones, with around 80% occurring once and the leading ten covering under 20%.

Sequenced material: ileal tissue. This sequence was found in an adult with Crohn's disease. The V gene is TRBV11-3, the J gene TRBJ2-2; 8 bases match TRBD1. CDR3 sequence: CASSYATGGTGELFF. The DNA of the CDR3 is TGTGCCAGCAGCTATGCCACAGGGGGTACCGGGGAGCTGTTTTTT. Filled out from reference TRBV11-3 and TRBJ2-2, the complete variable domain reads EAGVVQSPRYKIIEKKQPVAFWCNPISGHNTLYWYLQNLGQGPELLIRYENEEAVDDSQLPKDRFSAERLKGVDSTLKIQPAELGDSAVYLCASSYATGGTGELFFGEGSRLTVL.